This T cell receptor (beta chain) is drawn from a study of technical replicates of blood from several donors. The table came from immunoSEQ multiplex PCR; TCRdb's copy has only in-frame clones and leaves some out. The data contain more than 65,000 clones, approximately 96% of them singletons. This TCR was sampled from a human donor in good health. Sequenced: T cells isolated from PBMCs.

The CDR3 DNA reads TGTGCCAGCGGGGACAGTTCCTACGAGCAGTACTTC. This translates into CASGDSSYEQYF. The rearrangement uses TRBV5-4 and TRBJ2-7; 7 nucleotides match TRBD1. The CDR3 is 12 residues long. Per the germline V gene, CDR1 is SGHNT and CDR2 is YYREEE (reference sequence). V lost 7 bases, J lost 1 base, and 2 bases stayed unmatched.